The TCR beta chain described here comes from a study of blood T cell repertoires in COVID-19. Study-level background: Material from acute and convalescent COVID-19 was sourced from the United States, Italy and Spain. T cells, B-cell-depleted T cells, or PBMCs supplied cDNA or gDNA.

Patients of the Seattle cohort, enrolled during active infection, were followed longitudinally. Generated by immunoSEQ multiplex PCR, the TCRdb table keeps only in-frame clones and is missing some. Of around 160,000 clones in the sample, around nine tenths were seen once. V trimming: 0 bases; J trimming: 2 bases; junction bases outside the gene matches: 2. The CDR3 is 15 amino acids. Germline CDR1 reads SGHNT; CDR2 reads YYREEE (reference sequence). The specimen was peripheral blood. The chain is built from TRBV5-4 and TRBJ2-1; 7 bases map to TRBD2. This sequence was found in a woman between 70 and 85 years old with COVID-19, enrolled during active disease. DNA for the CDR3: TGTGCCAGCAGCTTGGGTAGCGGGCCCTACAATGAGCAGTTCTTC. Residues: CASSLGSGPYNEQFF.